This T cell receptor beta chain was recovered during a study of long-term antiretroviral therapy in people with HIV. Study results and caveats: ART adherence, viral resistance and therapy changes were not recorded. All blood samples came from the years 2004 to 2017, possibly under older ART regimens.

For this clone: What it binds is not known.

Sequencing used immunoSEQ v3.0 at survey level. Measured with immunoSEQ multiplex PCR; TCRdb has only the in-frame clones, and not every one. The data contain about 28,000 clones, 84% of them singletons. Germline V gene data show CDR1 as LNHDA and CDR2 as SQIVND (reference sequence). This CDR3 comprises 16 residues. J lost 7 bases, V lost 1 base, and 8 bases had no gene match. This specimen consisted of unsorted PBMCs, obtained 0.4 years after starting antiretroviral therapy. This TCR was recovered from a man between 18 and 35 years old with HIV. The rearrangement links TRBV19 to TRBJ2-2; 8 bases line up with TRBD1. CDR3 sequence reads: CASSIVGTGPLGELFF. CDR3 nucleotides: TGTGCCAGTAGTATAGTAGGGACAGGACCACTCGGGGAGCTGTTTTTT.